The clone carrying this T cell receptor (beta chain) appeared once. What it binds is not known. One end of the junction varies from germline; a read error may be responsible. The data were taken from a study of tumor and adjacent non-tumor tissue in lung cancer. General study findings and limits: TCR diversity was significantly greater in tumor than normal lung tissue. Normal lung showed higher cumulative top 100 clone frequency than tumor.

The template was RNA from unsorted bulk tissue. Newly diagnosed lung cancer patients had thoracic surgery in China, August–late 2014, without prior chemotherapy. This CDR3 region has 13 residues. Germline V gene lookup returns CDR1 MDHEN and CDR2 SYDVKM. Three rounds of nested PCR, following a modified ARM-PCR protocol, produced the TCRbeta library. Via MiXCR, TCRdb re-called the multiplex PCR reads, giving one row per CDR3 protein. The table shows roughly 81,000 distinct CDR3 sequences, with nearly 70% occurring only once. The sequence was obtained from a woman in her seventies with non-small cell lung cancer. The chain recombines TRBV28 with TRBJ2-5; either TRBD1 or TRBD2 may supply D (5 bases each). The specimen sequenced was lung tumor tissue. In nucleotides, the CDR3 is TGTGCCAACAGTGGGGGAACCACAGAGACCAAGTACTTC. This translates into CANSGGTTETKYF.